The text below deals with one TCR beta chain. At one end the junction does not follow the germline gene, possibly because of a read error. Profiled with immunoSEQ multiplex PCR; TCRdb holds only in-frame clones, not every one. The sample holds around 57,000 clones, 85% to 90% seen once. The data originate from a study of blood T cell repertoires in COVID-19. The sequencing sample was made of peripheral blood. This TCR was sampled from a woman older than 75 with active COVID-19.

This CDR3 is CASSRSGLPKTGELFF. The CDR3 DNA is TGCGCCAGCAGCCGGAGCGGCTTGCCGAAAACCGGGGAGCTGTTTTTT. V gene TRBV4-1 combines with J gene TRBJ2-2; tentatively, D is TRBD2 (5 bases). The CDR3 spans 16 residues. Germline CDR1 and CDR2: MGHRA and YSYEKL.